This T cell receptor (beta chain) was found in a study of Tregs in tolerant kidney transplant recipients. Trimming pared 1 base from V and 6 bases from J, leaving 16 bases between. This CDR3 has 16 residues. CDR1 and CDR2 (germline): MGHRA, YSYEKL. General study findings and limits: Expanding Tregs on activated donor B cells appeared to best identify donor-specific TCRbeta clones.

In the case of this clone: As yet, its antigen is unknown.

Unstimulated regulatory T cells (CD4+CD25+CD127-), CD4+CD25- non-regulatory cells, CD4 and CD8 cells were FACS-sorted from thawed PBMCs. Before regulatory T cell sorting, thawed PBMCs rested overnight at 37°C in 200 IU/ml IL-2. Assay used: immunoSEQ multiplex PCR; TCRdb lists only in-frame clones, some missing. Of 15,000 to 20,000 clones in the sample, roughly 82% were seen once. The sample was Tregs from blood. The rearrangement links TRBV4-1 to TRBJ2-1; D may be TRBD1 or TRBD2 (5 bases each). This TCR was recovered from a human donor in good health. The DNA of the CDR3 is TGCGCCAGCAGCCAAGCCCTGGGACGCCTTGGCAATGAGCAGTTCTTC. Encoded protein: CASSQALGRLGNEQFF.